These 5 T cell receptor beta chains originate from one sample sequenced in a study of blood T cell repertoires in COVID-19. Sequenced by immunoSEQ multiplex PCR; TCRdb stores in-frame clones only, minus some. The sample comprises a few hundred thousand clones, about nine tenths of which are singletons, and around 12% rests with the top ten. Sequenced sample: peripheral blood. All receptors come from a woman aged 60-70 years with acute or convalescent COVID-19.

The CDR3 DNA reads as TGTGCCACCGTCGGAAGTTTCGGGGTGGACACCGGGGAGCTGTTTTTT. This encodes CATVGSFGVDTGELFF. V gene TRBV28 combines with J gene TRBJ2-2; TRBD2 is a possible D gene (5 bases). Per germline, CDR1 MDHEN and CDR2 SYDVKM. Trimming shortened V by 10 bases and J by 3 bases, and 21 bases separated the two germline ends. The length of the CDR3 is 16 residues.

This rearrangement joins TRBV11-3 to TRBJ2-2; D not resolved. The germline V and J ends were trimmed by 3 bases and 7 bases, with 12 bases remaining between them. The CDR3 loop spans 14 amino acids. Germline V gene sequence: CDR1 SGHNT, CDR2 YENEEA. The CDR3 loop is CASSLRAGGGELFF. Here the CDR3 DNA reads TGTGCCAGCAGCTTGAGAGCCGGCGGCGGGGAGCTGTTTTTT.

V usage is TRBV28 and J usage is TRBJ1-6; 9 nucleotides match TRBD1. After removal of 4 bases from V and 6 bases from J, the junction contained 4 bases not matched to a gene. The CDR3 totals 15 residues. Germline CDR1 reads MDHEN; CDR2 reads SYDVKM. CDR3 protein: CASSSGQGGNSPLHF. The CDR3 DNA sequence: TGTGCCAGCAGTTCGGGACAGGGCGGTAATTCACCCCTCCACTTT.

V and J are TRBV24-1 and TRBJ2-4, with 8 bases that match TRBD1. CDR1 and CDR2 from the germline V gene are KGHDR and SFDVKD. Unmatched junction bases numbered 12, after V lost 2 bases and J lost 1 base. This CDR3 is built from 19 residues. CDR3 amino acids: CATSDSGTGSSSAKNIQYF. Here the CDR3 DNA reads TGTGCCACCAGTGATTCGGGGACAGGCTCCTCCAGTGCCAAAAACATTCAGTACTTC.

The rearrangement joins TRBV30 to TRBJ2-1; tentative D call: TRBD1 (6 bases). This CDR3 comprises 12 residues. V gave up 2 bases and J gave up 10 bases, with 12 bases separating them. Germline CDR1 is GTSNPN and CDR2 is SVGIG (reference sequence). DNA of the CDR3: TGTGCCTGGAGTTTGACCGGGACAGAGCAGTTCTTC. Its translation: CAWSLTGTEQFF.